The clone carrying this T cell receptor beta chain was seen a few times. The data stem from a study of human T cells and chemical hapten exposure. Documented time point: pre-sensitization, week 0. Treatment defined: therapeutic diphenylcyclopropenone sensitization with weekly scalp DPC. It was unfractionated whole blood from which total RNA was extracted. TCRdb reprocessed the RACE reads with MiXCR, giving one entry per CDR3 protein. The table has 120,000 or so distinct CDR3 sequences, roughly 13% seen once; the top ten hold around 2.7%. Per the germline V gene, CDR1 is SGHTA and CDR2 is FQGNSA. The CDR3 contains 18 residues. V lost 0 bases, J lost 0 bases, and 18 bases lay in between.

The sample here was whole blood, taken in connection with sensitization to the hapten diphenylcyclopropenone (DPC). The clonotype originates from a woman aged 18-29 years with alopecia areata. Some clones in this sample may be carry-over from other donors' samples. V gene TRBV7-2 combines with J gene TRBJ2-7; D unresolved. This CDR3 is CASSLAVRFGIGSYEQYF. Here the CDR3 DNA reads TGTGCCAGCAGCTTAGCGGTTCGATTTGGAATCGGCTCCTACGAGCAGTACTTC.